A selection of T cell receptor beta chains follows, all from one sample in a study of blood T cell repertoires in COVID-19. Some clones are missing from TCRdb's copy, which holds only in-frame ones; the method was immunoSEQ multiplex PCR. The table lists around 130,000 clones, approximately 83% of them singletons. Specimen: peripheral blood. Receptors were obtained from a middle-aged man with active or convalescent COVID-19. CDR3s include the opening cysteine and the closing phenylalanine or tryptophan. Fields, in order: CDR3 DNA, CDR3 protein, J gene, D gene, V gene. D genes are given only for firm matches.

CDR3nt: TGTGCCACCAGCAGATCGAGGGAAGGTCAGCCCCAGCATTTT
CDR3aa: CATSRSREGQPQHF
j_gene: TRBJ1-5
d_gene: NA
v_gene: TRBV15

CDR3nt: TGTGCCAGCAGTCCATCGGGCTATGGCTACACCTTC
CDR3aa: CASSPSGYGYTF
j_gene: TRBJ1-2
d_gene: NA
v_gene: TRBV2

CDR3nt: TGTGCCAGCAGCCAAGTTTTCCTGAGCATGAACACTGAAGCTTTCTTT
CDR3aa: CASSQVFLSMNTEAFF
j_gene: TRBJ1-1
d_gene: NA
v_gene: TRBV3-1/TRBV3-2

CDR3nt: TGTGCCAGCAGCCGGGACAGGGGGCGGGAGCAGTACTTC
CDR3aa: CASSRDRGREQYF
j_gene: TRBJ2-7
d_gene: TRBD1
v_gene: TRBV6-5

CDR3nt: TGTGCCAGCTCACCTGGGACAGGGGGCGTCACTGAAGCTTTCTTT
CDR3aa: CASSPGTGGVTEAFF
j_gene: TRBJ1-1
d_gene: TRBD1
v_gene: TRBV18

CDR3nt: TGTGCCAGCAGTCCCACAGGGTTTGAAGCTTTCTTT
CDR3aa: CASSPTGFEAFF
j_gene: TRBJ1-1
d_gene: NA
v_gene: TRBV27

CDR3nt: TGTGCCAGTAGTACCCCAGGCCATGGGACAGGGACCTACGAGCAGTACTTC
CDR3aa: CASSTPGHGTGTYEQYF
j_gene: TRBJ2-7
d_gene: TRBD1
v_gene: TRBV19

CDR3nt: TGTGCCACTAGCGGGGGGGCCACAGATACGCAGTATTTT
CDR3aa: CATSGGATDTQYF
j_gene: TRBJ2-3
d_gene: TRBD2
v_gene: TRBV6-4

CDR3nt: TGTGCCAGCACCCTGACAGGGATGAATTCACCCCTCCACTTT
CDR3aa: CASTLTGMNSPLHF
j_gene: TRBJ1-6
d_gene: TRBD1
v_gene: TRBV27

CDR3nt: TGTGCCAGCAGCTTTAGCGGGGGGGCCTACGAGCAGTACTTC
CDR3aa: CASSFSGGAYEQYF
j_gene: TRBJ2-7
d_gene: TRBD2
v_gene: TRBV3-1/TRBV3-2

CDR3nt: TGTGCCAGCAGGCAGCGAAAGACAGGAGATAATAGCAATCAGCCCCAGCATTTT
CDR3aa: CASRQRKTGDNSNQPQHF
j_gene: TRBJ1-5
d_gene: NA
v_gene: TRBV28